This entry features one T cell receptor (beta chain) sequence. Method: immunoSEQ multiplex PCR; TCRdb's copy keeps in-frame clones and lacks some. Of about 270,000 clones in the sample, approximately 90% are singletons; the top ten hold around 2.8%. Participants spanned ages about 18 to 90 years and resided in roughly 22 US areas. Cohort placement rested on clinical history that participants reported themselves. During the 2 weeks before they entered the study, exposed participants had met someone with a PCR-confirmed or clinician-diagnosed COVID-19 case. This specimen comes from a study of blood T cell repertoires in COVID-19. As for the study in general: Sources were T cells, B-cell-depleted T cells, or PBMCs; the material itself was cDNA or gDNA.

The CDR3 sequence is 13 residues long. Trimming stripped 0 bases from V and 4 bases from J, with 9 bases between. Germline-derived CDR1 and CDR2 are GTSNPN and SVGIG (reference sequence). J is TRBJ1-2 and V is TRBV30, with unresolved D. Specimen: PBMCs or T cells enriched from blood (not recorded which). This TCR was recovered from a man aged 35-49 years who had been exposed to COVID-19. CDR3 amino acids: CAWSVNSGYGYTF. The DNA of the CDR3 is TGTGCCTGGAGTGTAAATTCAGGCTATGGCTACACCTTC. Complete variable domain (other parts from reference TRBV30 and TRBJ1-2): SQTIHQWPATLVQPVGSPLSLECTVEGTSNPNLYWYRQAAGRGLQLLFYSVGIGQISSEVPQNLSASRPQDRQFILSSKKLLLSDSGFYLCAWSVNSGYGYTFGSGTRLTVV.